Listed here are 28 T cell receptor beta chains from one sample, sequenced in a study of T-cell memory formation after mild COVID-19. MiXCR, applied by TCRdb to the 5' RACE reads, yields one record per CDR3 protein. The sample lists fewer than 400,000 distinct CDR3 sequences; 13% were seen once. The sample consisted of PBMCs or a T cell subset sorted from them (not recorded which). The receptors originated from a man younger than 35 who had mild COVID-19 (a few samples of this study predate the infection). Cell type and time point are not known.

The chain carries TRBV12-3 or TRBV12-4 and TRBJ1-3, with 7 nucleotides matching TRBD1. The trim removed 6 bases at V and 0 bases at J, leaving 2 bases unmatched. This CDR3 has 14 residues. CDR3 sequence reads: CASSRGSSGNTIYF. The DNA for the CDR3 is TGTGCCAGCAGCAGGGGGTCCTCTGGAAACACCATATATTTT.

The chain couples TRBV5-1 to TRBJ2-3; D call uncertain. CDR1 and CDR2 (germline): SGHRS, YFSETQ. V lost 3 bases and J 0 bases, leaving 11 bases between the germline ends. The length of the CDR3 is 15 residues. CDR3 in amino acids: CASSWTDPSTDTQYF. The DNA of the CDR3 is TGCGCCAGCAGCTGGACGGACCCTAGCACAGATACGCAGTATTTT.

In its sample, this clonotype was seen a few times. The chain couples TRBV5-5 to TRBJ2-3; D unresolved. Trimming cost V 0 bases and J 5 bases, with 10 bases left between them. The germline CDR1 and CDR2 sequences are SGHKS and YYEKEE (reference sequence). The length of the CDR3 is 14 residues. The chain's CDR3 is CASSLAWEGDTQYF. In nucleotides, the CDR3 is TGTGCCAGCAGCTTGGCCTGGGAAGGAGATACGCAGTATTTT.

V is TRBV7-2 and J is TRBJ2-7; 12 bases match TRBD2. Germline trimming cut 5 bases from V and 2 bases from J; bases unmatched to any gene: 1. Germline-derived CDR1 and CDR2 are SGHTA and FQGNSA. This CDR3 has 14 amino acids. CDR3 in DNA: TGTGCCAGCAGCAGGACTAGCGGGACCTACGAGCAGTACGTC. Amino acids: CASSRTSGTYEQYV.

The chain recombines TRBV12-3 or TRBV12-4 with TRBJ1-5; 7 bases are shared with TRBD1. V was pared by 7 bases and J by 5 bases, with 5 bases of the junction left unmatched. The CDR3 totals 13 residues. This CDR3 is CASTGGGDQPQHF. DNA for the CDR3: TGTGCCAGCACAGGGGGGGGCGATCAGCCCCAGCATTTT.

V gene TRBV28 combines with J gene TRBJ1-1; D call uncertain. In germline, CDR1 is MDHEN, CDR2 SYDVKM. V was clipped by 3 bases and J by 1 base, with 9 bases between them. There are 14 residues in the CDR3. In DNA, the CDR3 is TGTGCCAGCAGTTTCTTTCCGGAGAACACTGAAGCTTTCTTT. It encodes CASSFFPENTEAFF. Full variable domain (missing parts from reference TRBV28 and TRBJ1-1): DVKVTQSSRYLVKRTGEKVFLECVQDMDHENMFWYRQDPGLGLRLIYFSYDVKMKEKGDIPEGYSVSREKKERFSLILESASTNQTSMYLCASSFFPENTEAFFGQGTRLTVV.

The chain is built from TRBV7-2 and TRBJ1-3; D is unresolved. V lost 1 base and J 1 base, leaving 8 bases between the germline ends. Germline V CDR1 and CDR2: SGHTA, FQGNSA. This CDR3 has 15 residues. The CDR3 reads CASSLGAGSGNTIYF. The DNA for the CDR3 is TGTGCCAGCAGCTTAGGCGCGGGGTCTGGAAACACCATATATTTT. The full variable domain, rest sourced from reference TRBV7-2 and TRBJ1-3, is GAGVSQSPSNKVTEKGKDVELRCDPISGHTALYWYRQSLGQGLEFLIYFQGNSAPDKSGLPSDRFSAERTGGSVSTLTIQRTQQEDSAVYLCASSLGAGSGNTIYFGEGSWLTVV.

V is TRBV5-1 and J is TRBJ1-4; no reliable D call. Looked up from germline, CDR1 is SGHRS and CDR2 is YFSETQ. The CDR3 has 14 residues. The V end lost 7 bases, the J end lost 4 bases, and 14 bases lay between the germline ends. In DNA, the CDR3 is TGCGCCAGCTCCCCCGGCGGACGTAATGAAAAACTGTTTTTT. Protein product: CASSPGGRNEKLFF.

A few counts support this clonotype. CDR3 loop: CASKQVGNTGELFF. For the CDR3, the DNA is TGTGCCAGCAAGCAAGTGGGGAACACCGGGGAGCTGTTTTTT. The chain has TRBV2 and TRBJ2-2; D not resolved. The CDR3 runs 14 residues. CDR1 and CDR2 from the germline V gene are SNHLY and FYNNEI. Trimming took off 7 bases at V and 1 base at J, with 10 bases between the two ends. The full variable domain, rest sourced from reference TRBV2 and TRBJ2-2, is EPEVTQTPSHQVTQMGQEVILRCVPISNHLYFYWYRQILGQKVEFLVSFYNNEISEKSEIFDDQFSVERPDGSNFTLKIRSTKLEDSAMYFCASKQVGNTGELFFGEGSRLTVL.

The CDR3 DNA reads as TGTGCCAGCAGTTACCAGGGCAGGGTGGGCGAGCAGTACTTC. It codes for CASSYQGRVGEQYF. This sequence joins TRBV6-5 and TRBJ2-7; tentative D call: TRBD1 (5 bases). Germline assignment: CDR1 MNHEY and CDR2 SVGAGI. This CDR3 has 14 amino acids. Trimming left V 2 bases short and J 6 bases short, with 14 bases between.

This clonotype came up many times. This rearrangement joins TRBV30 to TRBJ2-3; unclear D gene. CDR3 size: 11 residues. V was cut by 4 bases and J by 5 bases, with 7 bases left in between. Germline V gene lookup returns CDR1 GTSNPN and CDR2 SVGIG (reference sequence). As DNA, the CDR3 is TGTGCCTGGAACCAAATAGATACGCAGTATTTT. As protein: CAWNQIDTQYF.

The table lists this clonotype with many counts. V gene TRBV7-9 combines with J gene TRBJ1-1; 8 bases agree with TRBD1. The CDR3 contains 15 residues. CDR1 is SEHNR and CDR2 is FQNEAQ in the germline V gene (reference sequence). V was pared by 5 bases and J by 6 bases, with 11 bases of the junction left unmatched. CDR3 sequence (DNA): TGTGCCAGCAGCCCACCGGACAGGGAGAGCCCTGAAGCTTTCTTT. Its protein product is CASSPPDRESPEAFF.

In this sample, this clonotype turned up a few times. The V call is TRBV3-1, the J call TRBJ2-5; D is possibly TRBD1 or TRBD2 (5 bases each). The CDR3 consists of 13 residues. V was pared by 10 bases and J by 2 bases, with 14 bases between. Germline V lookup: CDR1 LGHDT, CDR2 YNNKEL (reference sequence). CDR3 sequence (DNA): TGTGCCACCCAGGGAGCAGGGCAAGAGACCCAGTACTTC. This sequence encodes CATQGAGQETQYF.

The chain uses TRBV11-2 and TRBJ2-2, with TRBD2 as a possible D gene (6 bases). V lost 7 bases and J 6 bases, leaving 15 bases between the germline ends. Germline V gives CDR1 SGHAT, CDR2 FQNNGV. This CDR3 is 14 amino acids long. CDR3 DNA: TGTGCCAGCACCGCATCGGGGGATGCCGGGGAGCTGTTTTTT. It codes for CASTASGDAGELFF.

This clonotype was detected only a few times. The chain has TRBV7-8 and TRBJ2-2, with 11 bases aligning to TRBD2. Germline CDR1 is SGHVS and CDR2 is FQNEAQ. J gave up 2 bases and V 3 bases, and 8 bases lay outside the gene matches. This CDR3 is built from 18 residues. Here the CDR3 reads CASSFPKLAGANTGELFF. The CDR3 bases are TGTGCCAGCAGCTTCCCCAAACTAGCGGGGGCCAACACCGGGGAGCTGTTTTTT.

V and J are TRBV11-2 and TRBJ1-2; 7 nucleotides line up with TRBD1. Germline lookup yields CDR1 SGHAT and CDR2 FQNNGV. This CDR3 has 12 amino acids. V was pared by 2 bases and J by 10 bases, with 4 bases of the junction left unmatched. The CDR3 loop is CASSLQGQTYTF. The DNA of the CDR3 is TGTGCCAGCAGCTTACAGGGACAGACCTACACCTTC.

This clonotype was seen at least ten times. The genes are TRBV5-1 and TRBJ2-7; no reliable D call. Germline V gene data show CDR1 as SGHRS and CDR2 as YFSETQ. This CDR3 comprises 14 residues. Trimming stripped 0 bases from V and 2 bases from J, with 9 bases between. The CDR3 protein is CASSLVTATYEQYF. In DNA form, the CDR3 reads TGCGCCAGCAGCTTGGTGACCGCTACCTACGAGCAGTACTTC.

The chain links TRBV27 to TRBJ2-7; D is unclear. The germline CDR1 and CDR2 sequences are MNHEY and SMNVEV (reference sequence). V was trimmed by 8 bases and J by 2 bases, leaving 19 bases between them. The CDR3 loop spans 15 amino acids. CDR3 amino acids: CASGITSLGAYEQYF. The CDR3 nucleotides read TGTGCCAGCGGGATCACCTCCCTCGGCGCCTACGAGCAGTACTTC.

This chain connects TRBV7-2 to TRBJ2-3; TRBD1 is a possible D gene (5 bases). Germline CDR1 SGHTA, CDR2 FQGNSA. This CDR3 region has 14 residues. The germline V and J ends were trimmed by 6 bases and 6 bases, with 16 bases remaining between them. CDR3 sequence reads: CASSPKVGLDTQYF. The CDR3 coding sequence is TGTGCCAGCAGTCCCAAAGTGGGGCTGGATACGCAGTATTTT.

This clonotype has just a few counts. The V call is TRBV7-6, the J call TRBJ2-7, with 9 bases that match TRBD2. V dropped 6 bases and J dropped 5; count of bases not matched to a gene: 8. The CDR3 has 14 amino acids. The germline V gene encodes CDR1 SGHVS and CDR2 FNYEAQ. CDR3 bases: TGTGCCAGCAGGCCCGCGGGGGGGCAGGACGAGCAGTACTTC. It encodes CASRPAGGQDEQYF.

This clonotype turned up a few times. The chain joins TRBV4-3 to TRBJ2-3; 9 bases fit TRBD1. The CDR3 totals 18 residues. The trim removed 2 bases at V and 1 base at J, leaving 10 bases unmatched. The germline V gene has CDR1 LGHNA and CDR2 YSLEER. The CDR3 DNA sequence: TGCGCCAGCAGCCAAAGAACAGGGGGCGCCACGGGCACAGATACGCAGTATTTT. Residues: CASSQRTGGATGTDTQYF.

The gene calls are TRBV20-1 and TRBJ1-1; D is uncertain. Deletions cut 4 bases from V and 10 bases from J, with 4 bases between. The CDR3 sequence is 8 residues long. Per the germline V gene, CDR1 is DFQATT and CDR2 is SNEGSKA (reference sequence). CDR3 region: CSAKGAFF. The DNA of the CDR3 is TGCAGTGCTAAGGGAGCTTTCTTT.

V is TRBV10-3 and J is TRBJ2-5, with 9 bases lining up with TRBD2. V lost 0 bases to trimming and J lost 1 base; unmatched junction nucleotides: 9. Germline V gene lookup returns CDR1 ENHRY and CDR2 SYGVKD. The CDR3 extends over 18 amino acids. The CDR3 spells CAISESIIAGATQETQYF. CDR3 in DNA: TGTGCCATCAGTGAGTCGATAATAGCGGGGGCCACCCAAGAGACCCAGTACTTC.

This clonotype came up a few times. The J gene is TRBJ2-4, the V gene TRBV11-2; 7 bases match TRBD1. Germline assignment: CDR1 SGHAT and CDR2 FQNNGV. CDR3 length equals 15 residues. V lost 5 bases and J lost 6; bases outside the gene matches: 10. The CDR3 DNA follows: TGTGCCAGCAGCCCCTCGACAGGGCAAGGAAACATTCAGTACTTC. Amino acids: CASSPSTGQGNIQYF. The full variable domain, completed using reference TRBV11-2 and TRBJ2-4, is EAGVAQSPRYKIIEKRQSVAFWCNPISGHATLYWYQQILGQGPKLLIQFQNNGVVDDSQLPKDRFSAERLKGVDSTLKIQPAKLEDSAVYLCASSPSTGQGNIQYFGAGTRLSVL.

The chain recombines TRBV15 with TRBJ2-2; the D is unclear. Looked up from germline, CDR1 is LNHNV and CDR2 is YYDKDF (reference sequence). The CDR3 sequence is 15 residues long. Trimming cost V 6 bases and J 4 bases, with 15 bases left between them. The CDR3 is CATSDWKGSTGELFF. As DNA, the CDR3 is TGTGCCACCAGTGACTGGAAGGGAAGCACCGGGGAGCTGTTTTTT.

The chain links TRBV4-3 to TRBJ1-5, with unresolved D. In germline, CDR1 is LGHNA, CDR2 YSLEER. The CDR3 is made up of 13 amino acids. V was clipped by 4 bases and J by 6 bases, with 10 bases between them. The chain's CDR3 is CASSPEKGQPQHF. CDR3 bases: TGCGCCAGCAGCCCAGAGAAAGGTCAGCCCCAGCATTTT.

The V call is TRBV20-1, the J call TRBJ2-7; TRBD1 matches 9 bases. With V trimmed by 3 bases and J by 1 base, 4 bases remained unmatched. This CDR3 is 14 amino acids long. CDR1 and CDR2 (germline): DFQATT, SNEGSKA (reference sequence). The CDR3 sequence: CSASETGGSYEQYF. The CDR3 region has the DNA TGCAGTGCTAGCGAGACAGGGGGTTCCTACGAGCAGTACTTC.

This clonotype was picked up many times. The V and J genes are TRBV6-2 or TRBV6-3 and TRBJ1-1, with D unresolved. The germline V gene encodes CDR1 MNHEY and CDR2 SVGEGT. Between the trimmed V and J ends, which lost 2 bases and 10 bases, there was a span of 23 bases. The CDR3 consists of 16 residues. CDR3: CASSYALSEMALGAFF. The CDR3, as DNA: TGTGCCAGCAGTTACGCCCTCTCCGAAATGGCTTTGGGAGCTTTCTTT.